This TCR beta chain was found in a study of response to subunit inactivated influenza vaccine. Findings and limits, study-wide: Few new T cells, the authors suggested, are recruited by each seasonal influenza vaccination.

In TCRdb, the RT-PCR reads were re-called with MiXCR into one record per CDR3 protein. Here the sample spans approximately 530,000 distinct CDR3 sequences, 7.6% being singletons. This clonotype was observed a few times. The antigen is undetermined. CDR1 and CDR2 (germline): SGHAT, FQNNGV. This CDR3 has 17 residues. The J segment lost 4 bases and the V segment lost 5 bases, leaving 9 bases of the junction unmatched. The material sequenced was PBMCs from blood, taken roughly 24 months after vaccination. The receptor was derived from a man aged 50-75 years who received an inactivated influenza vaccine. The chain has TRBV11-2 and TRBJ2-6, with 9 bases aligning to TRBD1. CDR3 amino acids: CASSPDRGVLGANVLTF. As DNA, the CDR3 is TGTGCCAGCAGCCCGGACAGGGGAGTGTTAGGGGCCAACGTCCTGACTTTC.